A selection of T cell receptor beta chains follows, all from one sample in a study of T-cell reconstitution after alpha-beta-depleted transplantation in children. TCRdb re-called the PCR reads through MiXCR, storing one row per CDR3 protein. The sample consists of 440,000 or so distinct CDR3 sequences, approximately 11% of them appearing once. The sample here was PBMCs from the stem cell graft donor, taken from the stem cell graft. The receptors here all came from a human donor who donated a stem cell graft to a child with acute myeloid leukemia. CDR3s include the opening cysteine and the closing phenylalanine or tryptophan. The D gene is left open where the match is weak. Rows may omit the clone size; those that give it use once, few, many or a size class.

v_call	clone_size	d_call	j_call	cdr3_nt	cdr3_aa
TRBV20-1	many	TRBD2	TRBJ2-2	TGCAGTGCTAGGGTAGCGGGAGGAGGTACCGGGGAGCTGTTTTTT	CSARVAGGGTGELFF
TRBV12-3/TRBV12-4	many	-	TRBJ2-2	TGTGCCAGCAGTTTTGGCGGGGAGCTGTTTTTT	CASSFGGELFF
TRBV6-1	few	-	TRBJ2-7	TGTGCCAGCAGTGAATCCGCGGGTGGTAAGGGCTACGAGCAGTACTTC	CASSESAGGKGYEQYF
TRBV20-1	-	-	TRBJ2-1	TGCAGTGCTAGAGATGGAAGGACCAAGTACAATGAGCAGTTCTTC	CSARDGRTKYNEQFF
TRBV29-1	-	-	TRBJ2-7	TGCAGCGGGGGGGCAGGCCCCTACGAGCAGTACTTC	CSGGAGPYEQYF
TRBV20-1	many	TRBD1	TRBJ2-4	TGCAGTGCAGACACAGGGGCCGGAAACATTCAGTACTTC	CSADTGAGNIQYF
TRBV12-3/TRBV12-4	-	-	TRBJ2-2	TGTGCCAGCAGCCCCGGACAGATAAACACCGGGGAGCTGTTTTTT	CASSPGQINTGELFF
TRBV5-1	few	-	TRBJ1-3	TGCGCCAGCAGCCTATCGGTGTCAGGGTTATCTGGAAACACCATATATTTT	CASSLSVSGLSGNTIYF
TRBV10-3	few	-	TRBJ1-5	TGTGCCATCAGTGAGAAGGGAGATCAGCCCCAGCATTTT	CAISEKGDQPQHF
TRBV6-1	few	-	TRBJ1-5	TGTGCCAGCAGCACCCTCGGGGGTCAGGGGATGTATCAGCCCCAGCATTTT	CASSTLGGQGMYQPQHF
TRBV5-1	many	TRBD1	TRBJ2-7	TGCGCCAGCAGCCTCGGGACAGCCAACTACGAGCAGTACTTC	CASSLGTANYEQYF